This is a list of T cell receptor beta chains from one sample in a study of shared clonotypes between healthy human individuals. Sequencing was performed with immunoSEQ multiplex PCR; in TCRdb, only in-frame clones are kept and a portion is missing. This table has under 200,000 clones, approximately 92% appearing once. Input material: naive CD4+ T cells sorted from blood. These receptors originate from a woman under 40 in good health. The CDR3 runs from the conserved cysteine through the conserved F or W. A D gene is named only where the DNA matches it firmly. Not all rows give a size; the values are once, few, many and, for expanded clones, a class.

v_gene: TRBV7-2; j_gene: TRBJ1-2; abundance: .; d_gene: TRBD1; CDR3nt: TGTGCCAGCAGCTTCCGTGGGACAGACTATGGCTACACCTTC; CDR3aa: CASSFRGTDYGYTF
v_gene: TRBV28; j_gene: TRBJ1-5; abundance: .; d_gene: .; CDR3nt: TGTGCCAGCAGACCCCAGGGAAGGCCCCAGCATTTT; CDR3aa: CASRPQGRPQHF
v_gene: TRBV28; j_gene: TRBJ2-7; abundance: .; d_gene: .; CDR3nt: TGTGCCAGCGACTCCGGGGCCTTACACGAGCAGTACTTC; CDR3aa: CASDSGALHEQYF
v_gene: TRBV19; j_gene: TRBJ1-5; abundance: once; d_gene: .; CDR3nt: TGTGCCAGTAGCCCCGGGAACAGCCCTCAGCCCCAGCATTTT; CDR3aa: CASSPGNSPQPQHF
v_gene: TRBV30; j_gene: TRBJ1-2; abundance: .; d_gene: .; CDR3nt: TGTGCCTGGAGTGTACAAGGGGCCGGGTTAGGCTATGGCTACACCTTC; CDR3aa: CAWSVQGAGLGYGYTF
v_gene: TRBV28; j_gene: TRBJ2-3; abundance: .; d_gene: TRBD1; CDR3nt: TGTGCCAGCAGTATGGACAGGGGGCTAGATACGCAGTATTTT; CDR3aa: CASSMDRGLDTQYF
v_gene: TRBV7-9; j_gene: TRBJ1-5; abundance: .; d_gene: .; CDR3nt: TGTGCCAGCAGCTTAGCGGGGGGGGATCGCAATCAGCCCCAGCATTTT; CDR3aa: CASSLAGGDRNQPQHF
v_gene: TRBV18; j_gene: TRBJ2-7; abundance: .; d_gene: TRBD1; CDR3nt: TGTGCCAGCTCACCACCCGACAGGGTCGAGCAGTACTTC; CDR3aa: CASSPPDRVEQYF
v_gene: TRBV5-8; j_gene: TRBJ2-3; abundance: .; d_gene: .; CDR3nt: TGTGCCAGCAGTCTCAGTATTCTCGCAGATACGCAGTATTTT; CDR3aa: CASSLSILADTQYF
v_gene: TRBV28; j_gene: TRBJ2-5; abundance: .; d_gene: TRBD2; CDR3nt: TGTGCCAGCAGTTTATGGCCTAGCGGGAGTGAGACCCAGTACTTC; CDR3aa: CASSLWPSGSETQYF
v_gene: TRBV27; j_gene: TRBJ2-7; abundance: .; d_gene: TRBD2; CDR3nt: TGTGCCAGCTGCCCCCTCCCTCGAAGCGGGAACTACGAGCAGTACTTC; CDR3aa: CASCPLPRSGNYEQYF
v_gene: TRBV30; j_gene: TRBJ2-2; abundance: .; d_gene: .; CDR3nt: TGTGCCTGGAACACAGGGTTCACCGGGGAGCTGTTTTTT; CDR3aa: CAWNTGFTGELFF
v_gene: TRBV11-3; j_gene: TRBJ1-3; abundance: .; d_gene: .; CDR3nt: TGTGCCAGCAGCCAAAGCCGGGGTTTCTCTGGAAACACCATATATTTT; CDR3aa: CASSQSRGFSGNTIYF
v_gene: TRBV4-1; j_gene: TRBJ2-7; abundance: .; d_gene: TRBD2; CDR3nt: TGCGCCAGCAGCCAGCGCACAGCGGGGGGATCCTACGAGCAGTACTTC; CDR3aa: CASSQRTAGGSYEQYF
v_gene: TRBV7-6; j_gene: TRBJ1-1; abundance: .; d_gene: .; CDR3nt: TGTGCCAGCAGCTTAGTTGGGCAGGGAGACACTGAAGCTTTCTTT; CDR3aa: CASSLVGQGDTEAFF
v_gene: TRBV18; j_gene: TRBJ2-7; abundance: .; d_gene: TRBD2; CDR3nt: TGTGCCAGCTCACCACCAGCGGGAGGGGTTTCCTACGAGCAGTACTTC; CDR3aa: CASSPPAGGVSYEQYF
v_gene: TRBV4-1; j_gene: TRBJ2-2; abundance: .; d_gene: .; CDR3nt: TGCGCCAGCAGCCAAGGAGGACTACAGGGACCACAGCTCGGGGAGCTGTTTTTT; CDR3aa: CASSQGGLQGPQLGELFF
v_gene: TRBV11-1; j_gene: TRBJ2-7; abundance: few; d_gene: TRBD2; CDR3nt: TGTGCCAGCAGCTCGGCTAGCGGGAGCCACGAGCAGTACTTC; CDR3aa: CASSSASGSHEQYF
v_gene: TRBV7-9; j_gene: TRBJ1-1; abundance: .; d_gene: .; CDR3nt: TGTGCCAGCACCCGCACAGGTTCCGTCACTGAAGCTTTCTTT; CDR3aa: CASTRTGSVTEAFF
v_gene: TRBV5-6; j_gene: TRBJ2-7; abundance: .; d_gene: .; CDR3nt: TGTGCCAGCAGACAAGGGGGAAGCTCCTACGAGCAGTACTTC; CDR3aa: CASRQGGSSYEQYF
v_gene: TRBV10-1; j_gene: TRBJ2-7; abundance: .; d_gene: .; CDR3nt: TGCGCCAGCAGCCGGACCGCCCTTGCCGGCGAGCAGTACTTC; CDR3aa: CASSRTALAGEQYF
v_gene: TRBV19; j_gene: TRBJ1-4; abundance: .; d_gene: TRBD1; CDR3nt: TGTGCCAGTAGTATGGGACCCGGGACAGATACTGAAAAACTGTTTTTT; CDR3aa: CASSMGPGTDTEKLFF
v_gene: TRBV7-9; j_gene: TRBJ1-5; abundance: .; d_gene: .; CDR3nt: TGTGCCAGCAGCTTAGGGGTATCCGGCAATCAGCCCCAGCATTTT; CDR3aa: CASSLGVSGNQPQHF
v_gene: TRBV4-2; j_gene: TRBJ1-5; abundance: .; d_gene: TRBD1; CDR3nt: TGTGCCAGCAGCCTCCAGGGGGTTAGCAATCAGCCCCAGCATTTT; CDR3aa: CASSLQGVSNQPQHF
v_gene: TRBV5-1; j_gene: TRBJ2-7; abundance: once; d_gene: .; CDR3nt: TGCGCCAGCAGCCCTGACTTCTACGAGCAGTACTTC; CDR3aa: CASSPDFYEQYF
v_gene: TRBV29-1; j_gene: TRBJ2-3; abundance: .; d_gene: TRBD1; CDR3nt: TGCAGCGTCCCAAGGACAGGGGTAGGAGATACGCAGTATTTT; CDR3aa: CSVPRTGVGDTQYF
v_gene: TRBV10-3; j_gene: TRBJ1-4; abundance: once; d_gene: .; CDR3nt: TGTGCCATCAGACCGGGGGGTTCGGAAGAAAAACTGTTTTTT; CDR3aa: CAIRPGGSEEKLFF
v_gene: TRBV4-1; j_gene: TRBJ2-6; abundance: .; d_gene: TRBD1; CDR3nt: TGCGCCAGCAGCCGGGGACAGGGGGCTGCTGGGGCCAACGTCCTGACTTTC; CDR3aa: CASSRGQGAAGANVLTF
v_gene: TRBV18; j_gene: TRBJ2-5; abundance: .; d_gene: .; CDR3nt: TGTGCCAGCTCAAGAGAGGGCGGTGTGACGGGATCGGAGACCCAGTACTTC; CDR3aa: CASSREGGVTGSETQYF
v_gene: TRBV11-1; j_gene: TRBJ1-2; abundance: .; d_gene: TRBD1; CDR3nt: TGTGCCAGCAGCTCGGACAGGCGAAACTATGGCTACACCTTC; CDR3aa: CASSSDRRNYGYTF
v_gene: TRBV28; j_gene: TRBJ2-7; abundance: .; d_gene: .; CDR3nt: TGTGCCAGCGCGGGGACAGCCTACGAGCAGTACTTC; CDR3aa: CASAGTAYEQYF